This entry lists 14 T cell receptor beta chains sequenced from one sample in a study of blood T cell repertoires in COVID-19. Sequenced by immunoSEQ multiplex PCR; TCRdb stores in-frame clones only, minus some. The table has about 150,000 clones, over 75% seen once. Sequencing was carried out using peripheral blood. Every receptor here comes from a man between 60 and 70 years old with active or convalescent COVID-19.

J is TRBJ2-2 and V is TRBV6-5; 7 nucleotides agree with TRBD1. The CDR3 length is 15 residues. Germline V gene lookup returns CDR1 MNHEY and CDR2 SVGAGI. V shed 6 bases, J shed 3 bases, and the junction held 7 bases outside the gene matches. The CDR3 DNA reads TGTGCCAGCAGGGACAGGTCGGATGACACCGGGGAGCTGTTTTTT. This codes for CASRDRSDDTGELFF.

V is TRBV28 and J is TRBJ2-5; 7 bases are a match to TRBD1. The germline CDR1 and CDR2 sequences are MDHEN and SYDVKM. The CDR3 consists of 13 residues. With V trimmed by 4 bases and J by 2 bases, 1 base remained unmatched. The CDR3 sequence is CASSYRGQETQYF. Written as DNA, the CDR3 is TGTGCCAGCAGTTACAGGGGTCAAGAGACCCAGTACTTC.

Only one count was recorded for this clone. The chain combines TRBV4-2 with TRBJ2-1; 7 positions agree with TRBD2. V shed 3 bases, J shed 6 bases, and the junction held 8 bases outside the gene matches. The CDR3 has 15 amino acids. The germline V gene encodes CDR1 LGHNA and CDR2 YNFKEQ. CDR3 sequence (DNA): TGTGCCAGCAGCCACGCAGGGAGGGGCTTCAATGAGCAGTTCTTC. Amino acid sequence: CASSHAGRGFNEQFF.

The chain carries TRBV7-9 and TRBJ2-2; D call uncertain. CDR3 size: 16 residues. Germline V lookup: CDR1 SEHNR, CDR2 FQNEAQ (reference sequence). The V gene lost 0 bases and the J gene lost 0 bases, with 8 bases spanning the gap. The CDR3 protein is CASSLAARTNTGELFF. In DNA, the CDR3 is TGTGCCAGCAGCTTAGCGGCTCGCACGAACACCGGGGAGCTGTTTTTT. The entire variable domain, with the rest obtained from reference TRBV7-9 and TRBJ2-2, is as follows: DTGVSQNPRHKITKRGQNVTFRCDPISEHNRLYWYRQTLGQGPEFLTYFQNEAQLEKSRLLSDRFSAERPKGSFSTLEIQRTEQGDSAMYLCASSLAARTNTGELFFGEGSRLTVL.

The chain recombines TRBV7-2 with TRBJ2-5, with TRBD1 matching 8 bases. This CDR3 comprises 15 residues. After removal of 5 bases from V and 5 bases from J, the junction contained 10 bases not matched to a gene. In germline, CDR1 is SGHTA, CDR2 FQGNSA. DNA of the CDR3: TGTGCCAGCAGCCCACTCCAGGGGGCATTTGAGACCCAGTACTTC. Translated: CASSPLQGAFETQYF.

The chain recombines TRBV11-2 with TRBJ1-4; D may be TRBD1 (6 bases). The V end was cut by 0 bases, the J end by 7 bases, with 9 bases between. The CDR3 is 14 amino acids. Germline CDR1 and CDR2: SGHAT and FQNNGV. The CDR3 DNA sequence: TGTGCCAGCAGCTTAGACGGGGGGCGTGAAAAACTGTTTTTT. Its protein is CASSLDGGREKLFF.

The J gene is TRBJ2-1, the V gene TRBV6-4, with 10 bases aligning to TRBD2. The CDR3 runs 14 residues. V trimming: 4 bases; J trimming: 7 bases; junction bases outside the gene matches: 4. CDR1 is MRHNA and CDR2 is SNTAGT in the germline V gene. CDR3 region: CASSASGSRNEQFF. CDR3 nucleotide sequence: TGTGCCAGCAGTGCTAGCGGGAGCAGAAATGAGCAGTTCTTC.

Notes on this clone: At one end, the junction sequence differs from germline, possibly due to a read error. This chain connects TRBV5-1 to TRBJ2-1, with 7 bases that match TRBD2. Germline CDR1 and CDR2: SGHRS and YFSETQ. This CDR3 has 14 residues. The chain's CDR3 is CASSNGLDYNEQFF. In DNA, the CDR3 is TGCGCCAGCAGTAACGGACTAGATTACAATGAACAGTTCTTC.

V is TRBV5-1 and J is TRBJ1-2, with D unclear. Trimming took off 1 base at V and 6 bases at J, with 7 bases between the two ends. This CDR3 spans 12 amino acids. Germline CDR1 reads SGHRS; CDR2 reads YFSETQ. Here the CDR3 DNA reads TGCGCCAGCAGCTTGACGAGTCATGGCTACACCTTC. As protein: CASSLTSHGYTF.

The chain combines TRBV7-9 with TRBJ1-5; the D gene is possibly TRBD1 (5 bases). Germline V CDR1 and CDR2: SEHNR, FQNEAQ (reference sequence). This CDR3 has 16 amino acids. V lost 5 bases to trimming and J lost 0 bases, with 14 bases between them. The CDR3 DNA is TGTGCCAGCAGCCGCGACGGGACTTATAGCAATCAGCCCCAGCATTTT. It encodes CASSRDGTYSNQPQHF. Drawing the rest from reference TRBV7-9 and TRBJ1-5, the complete variable domain is DTGVSQNPRHKITKRGQNVTFRCDPISEHNRLYWYRQTLGQGPEFLTYFQNEAQLEKSRLLSDRFSAERPKGSFSTLEIQRTEQGDSAMYLCASSRDGTYSNQPQHFGDGTRLSIL.

This chain links TRBV6-5 with TRBJ1-1; the D gene is possibly TRBD1 (5 bases). The V and J ends lost 7 bases and 4 bases respectively, with 13 bases between them. The CDR3 contains 13 residues. Germline CDR1 MNHEY, CDR2 SVGAGI. The DNA for the CDR3 is TGTGCCAGCACTCCCGGGGGGGGCACTGAAGCTTTCTTT. The encoded protein is CASTPGGGTEAFF.

The CDR3 bases are TGTGCCAGCAGCCCTAGCGGGACTAGCAGCGAGACCCAGTACTTC. Translated, it gives CASSPSGTSSETQYF. This chain joins TRBV7-2 and TRBJ2-5, with 9 bases matching TRBD2. The germline gives CDR1 SGHTA, CDR2 FQGNSA. V trimming: 5 bases; J trimming: 5 bases; junction bases outside the gene matches: 9. The CDR3 runs 15 residues.

This clone occurred a few times. V gene TRBV14 combines with J gene TRBJ2-1; 9 bases are shared with TRBD2. The CDR3 extends over 17 amino acids. Germline values: CDR1 SGHDN, CDR2 FVKESK. Trimming removed 1 base from V and 2 bases from J; junction bases left unmatched: 6. This CDR3 is CASSQGLLAGTYNEQFF. The CDR3 bases are TGTGCCAGCAGCCAAGGTCTTCTAGCGGGAACCTACAATGAGCAGTTCTTC.

The chain has TRBV6-2 or TRBV6-3 and TRBJ2-7, with 11 bases fitting TRBD1. V was clipped by 5 bases and J by 7 bases; unmatched bases: 7. Germline CDR1 and CDR2: MNHEY and SVGEGT. CDR3 size: 14 residues. The CDR3 protein is CASSIGQGAREQYF. The CDR3 DNA sequence: TGTGCCAGCAGTATAGGACAGGGGGCGCGAGAGCAGTACTTC.